The 20 T cell receptor beta chains listed next were all sequenced from one sample in a study of CD8 T cells in ankylosing spondylitis. One entry per CDR3 protein, called by TCRdb with MiXCR from the 5' RACE reads. The sample includes about 500,000 distinct CDR3 sequences, about 12% of them seen just once. Overall study results and limits: Ankylosing spondylitis blood seemed to carry a telltale TCR beta motif made of eight highly homologous variants.

These receptors have no known antigen. The sample consisted of blood, either unsorted or a sorted T cell fraction (not recorded which). These receptors originate from a male donor with ankylosing spondylitis.

This clonotype has only a few counts. The chain couples TRBV12-3 or TRBV12-4 to TRBJ1-3, with a weak D call TRBD1 (6 bases). The CDR3 sequence is 15 residues long. V lost 2 bases, J lost 0 bases, and 8 bases lay in between. The CDR3 nucleotides read TGTGCCAGCAGTTTAAGGGGGGTCTCTGGAAACACCATATATTTT. Protein: CASSLRGVSGNTIYF.

This clonotype was observed a handful of times. The V call is TRBV6-1, the J call TRBJ2-1; 12 nucleotides match TRBD1. V trimming: 6 bases; J trimming: 11 bases; junction bases outside the gene matches: 5. This CDR3 has 13 amino acids. Germline lookup yields CDR1 MNHNS and CDR2 SASEGT. The DNA of the CDR3 is TGTGCCAGCAGCGCTAGGGACAGGGGGCAGCAGTTCTTC. As protein: CASSARDRGQQFF.

V usage is TRBV28 and J usage is TRBJ2-5, with a weak D call TRBD2 (5 bases). V lost 4 bases and J 7 bases, leaving 13 bases between the germline ends. This CDR3 contains 13 residues. The V gene's germline CDR1 is MDHEN and CDR2 SYDVKM. CDR3 amino acids: CASSSTSRGTQYF. CDR3 DNA: TGTGCCAGCAGTTCGACCTCCCGGGGGACCCAGTACTTC. Looking up the rest from reference TRBV28 and TRBJ2-5 gives the full variable domain: DVKVTQSSRYLVKRTGEKVFLECVQDMDHENMFWYRQDPGLGLRLIYFSYDVKMKEKGDIPEGYSVSREKKERFSLILESASTNQTSMYLCASSSTSRGTQYFGPGTRLLVL.

Many counts were recorded for this clonotype. CDR3 nucleotides: TGTGCCAGCACCCCCGGGGGGGTAAGGTACGAGCAGTACTTC. It specifies CASTPGGVRYEQYF. The chain has TRBV6-1 and TRBJ2-7; 8 bases are a match to TRBD2. Germline V CDR1 and CDR2: MNHNS, SASEGT. After removal of 7 bases from V and 4 bases from J, the junction contained 9 bases not matched to a gene. CDR3 size: 14 residues.

Only a few counts were recorded for this clonotype. This sequence joins TRBV12-3 or TRBV12-4 and TRBJ1-1; D is unresolved. The CDR3 contains 14 residues. V was cut by 5 bases and J by 2 bases, with 12 bases left in between. CDR3 residues: CASSPPPVNTEAFF. In nucleotides, the CDR3 is TGTGCCAGCAGTCCACCTCCAGTCAACACTGAAGCTTTCTTT.

This clonotype was observed a handful of times. This sequence joins TRBV27 and TRBJ2-1, with D unclear. This CDR3 is built from 13 residues. Germline V gives CDR1 MNHEY, CDR2 SMNVEV (reference sequence). The V gene lost 4 bases and the J gene lost 4 bases, with 8 bases spanning the gap. CDR3 nucleotide sequence: TGTGCCAGCAGTTCACGTGGATACAATGAGCAGTTCTTC. It codes for CASSSRGYNEQFF.

The sample holds many counts of this clonotype. The gene calls are TRBV5-1 and TRBJ2-2; 9 bases align to TRBD1. The CDR3 consists of 16 residues. V was clipped by 1 base and J by 5 bases; unmatched bases: 6. CDR1 SGHRS and CDR2 YFSETQ come from the germline V gene. The CDR3 sequence is CASSLNRGRWTGELFF. DNA for the CDR3: TGCGCCAGCAGCTTGAACAGGGGGCGTTGGACCGGGGAGCTGTTTTTT.

This chain links TRBV6-1 with TRBJ2-1, with 8 positions matching TRBD2. V lost 5 bases, J lost 9 bases, and 9 bases stayed unmatched. From germline, CDR1 is MNHNS and CDR2 SASEGT. The CDR3 extends over 14 amino acids. As DNA, the CDR3 is TGTGCCAGCAGTAGGGAGCGGGAGTCCGGTGAGCAGTTCTTC. Translated, it gives CASSRERESGEQFF.

In this sample, this clonotype turned up a few times. The chain uses TRBV12-3 or TRBV12-4 and TRBJ2-1, with 9 bases aligning to TRBD2. Trimming removed 3 bases from V and 2 bases from J; junction bases left unmatched: 5. This CDR3 has 16 residues. The CDR3 sequence is CASSFSREGPYNEQFF. In nucleotides, the CDR3 is TGTGCCAGCAGTTTTTCGCGGGAGGGCCCCTACAATGAGCAGTTCTTC.

This chain connects TRBV27 to TRBJ2-5; D may be TRBD2 (6 bases). This CDR3 is 13 amino acids long. Germline CDR1 reads MNHEY; CDR2 reads SMNVEV (reference sequence). V was clipped by 6 bases and J by 7 bases, with 15 bases between them. This CDR3 is CASSGSASGTQYF. In DNA form, the CDR3 reads TGTGCCAGCAGCGGGAGCGCTTCCGGGACCCAGTACTTC.

V usage is TRBV5-1 and J usage is TRBJ1-1; D possibly corresponds to TRBD1 (6 bases). V lost 5 bases, J lost 1 base, and 12 bases lay in between. The CDR3 is 14 residues long. Germline loops: CDR1 SGHRS, CDR2 YFSETQ. The CDR3 here is CASRTTGSNTEAFF. DNA for the CDR3: TGCGCCAGCAGAACGACAGGATCGAACACTGAAGCTTTCTTT.

The rearrangement joins TRBV20-1 to TRBJ2-1; TRBD2 matches at 7 bases. CDR1 is DFQATT and CDR2 is SNEGSKA in the germline V gene (reference sequence). The CDR3 spans 13 residues. J lost 6 bases, V lost 6 bases, and 8 bases had no gene match. CDR3 in amino acids: CSAIGLVGNEQFF. Written as DNA, the CDR3 is TGCAGTGCAATAGGACTAGTCGGCAATGAGCAGTTCTTC.

In this sample, this clonotype turned up a few times. This chain joins TRBV4-1 and TRBJ1-2; D is uncertain. Trimming shortened V by 6 bases and J by 1 base, and 9 bases separated the two germline ends. Looked up from germline, CDR1 is MGHRA and CDR2 is YSYEKL. CDR3 length: 13 amino acids. The chain's CDR3 is CASSNPLNYGYTF. As DNA, the CDR3 is TGCGCCAGCAGTAACCCCCTTAACTATGGCTACACCTTC.

The chain recombines TRBV10-3 with TRBJ2-1, with 7 positions matching TRBD1. The CDR3 totals 14 residues. Germline V gene lookup returns CDR1 ENHRY and CDR2 SYGVKD. The trim removed 10 bases at V and 0 bases at J, leaving 6 bases unmatched. This CDR3 is CATKQGNSYNEQFF. The CDR3 DNA follows: TGTGCCACTAAACAGGGGAACTCCTACAATGAGCAGTTCTTC.

The V gene is TRBV20-1, the J gene TRBJ1-6; D uncertain. The CDR3 totals 15 residues. The germline V and J ends were trimmed by 3 bases and 7 bases, with 16 bases remaining between them. CDR1 and CDR2 (germline): DFQATT, SNEGSKA (reference sequence). The DNA for the CDR3 is TGCAGTGCTAGTTTTAATCCAGGAACGAATTCACCCCTCCACTTT. It encodes CSASFNPGTNSPLHF.

This clonotype was detected only a few times. V usage is TRBV27 and J usage is TRBJ1-4, with 7 bases lining up with TRBD1. Germline V gene sequence: CDR1 MNHEY, CDR2 SMNVEV (reference sequence). Unmatched junction bases numbered 9, after V lost 3 bases and J lost 8 bases. The CDR3 is made up of 15 amino acids. DNA of the CDR3: TGTGCCAGCAGTTTCCTACAGGGGAAGGTGGAAAAACTGTTTTTT. It translates to CASSFLQGKVEKLFF.

This chain connects TRBV12-3 or TRBV12-4 to TRBJ2-5, with TRBD1 matching 11 bases. The CDR3 has 16 amino acids. Trimming cost V 5 bases and J 5 bases; bases outside gene matches: 10. For the CDR3, the DNA is TGTGCCAGCAGTCCCGGGACAGGGGGAGGATTTGAGACCCAGTACTTC. Amino acids: CASSPGTGGGFETQYF.

This clonotype appeared many times. The chain combines TRBV10-3 with TRBJ2-1; D is uncertain. CDR3 size: 11 residues. Germline CDR1 is ENHRY and CDR2 is SYGVKD. V was pared by 2 bases and J by 10 bases, with 6 bases between. The CDR3 spells CAISEQEEQFF. The CDR3 DNA sequence: TGTGCCATCAGTGAGCAAGAAGAGCAGTTCTTC.

This clonotype was picked up a small number of times. This chain connects TRBV29-1 to TRBJ1-2; 7 bases are shared with TRBD1. Trimming at V came to 6 bases and at J to 2 bases, leaving 6 bases not matched to a gene. This CDR3 is 13 amino acids long. In germline, CDR1 is SQVTM, CDR2 ANQGSEA. CDR3: CSVRDRENYGYTF. CDR3 nucleotides: TGCAGCGTCCGGGACAGAGAGAACTATGGCTACACCTTC.

This sequence joins TRBV19 and TRBJ2-1; a possible D gene is TRBD2 (6 bases). The germline V gene has CDR1 LNHDA and CDR2 SQIVND (reference sequence). V was clipped by 4 bases and J by 2 bases, with 12 bases between them. CDR3 length: 15 residues. The CDR3 DNA reads TGTGCCAGTAGTAGGTCGGGAGTTCCCTACAATGAGCAGTTCTTC. It yields the protein CASSRSGVPYNEQFF.